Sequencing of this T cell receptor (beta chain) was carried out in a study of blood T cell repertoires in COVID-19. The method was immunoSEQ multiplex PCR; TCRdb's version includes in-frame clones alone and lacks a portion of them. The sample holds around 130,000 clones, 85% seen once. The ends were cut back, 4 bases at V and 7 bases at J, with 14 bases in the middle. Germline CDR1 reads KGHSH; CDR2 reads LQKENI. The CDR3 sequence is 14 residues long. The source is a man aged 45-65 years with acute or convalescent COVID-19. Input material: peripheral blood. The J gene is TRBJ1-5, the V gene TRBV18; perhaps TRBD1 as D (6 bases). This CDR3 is CASSLQGRGQPQHF. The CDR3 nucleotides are TGTGCCAGCTCACTACAGGGTAGGGGCCAGCCCCAGCATTTT.